This T cell receptor (beta chain) was profiled in a study of T cells in Graves' hyperthyroidism and ophthalmopathy. Study summary: It was at initial diagnosis, before any treatment, that peripheral blood was collected.

CDR1 and CDR2 from the germline V gene are SEHNR and FQNEAQ (reference sequence). With V trimmed by 7 bases and J by 4 bases, 8 bases remained unmatched. CDR3 length: 14 amino acids. TCR beta CDR3 regions were amplified from RNA transcripts. With the HTBI primer set, the TCR CDR3 went through a first round of RT-PCR. TCRdb independently ran MiXCR on the multiplex PCR reads; one entry per CDR3 protein. The data show 700,000 to 950,000 distinct CDR3 sequences, 30% to 40% seen once. A few counts support this clonotype. Sequenced input: blood. This sequence was found in a woman between 40 and 50 years old with Graves' hyperthyroidism. The chain is built from TRBV7-9 and TRBJ2-5, with 8 bases matching TRBD1. DNA of the CDR3: TGTGCCAGCACCATAGGACAGGGTAGAGAGACCCAGTACTTC. Its translation is CASTIGQGRETQYF.